This is a list of T cell receptor beta chains from one sample in a study of breast tumors, draining lymph nodes, adjacent tissues. Each CDR3 protein is one row after TCRdb ran MiXCR on the multiplex PCR reads. The table has some 170,000 distinct CDR3 sequences, roughly 35% seen once. Specimen: axillary lymph node tissue. The source of these receptors is a female donor with breast cancer. Some clones in this sample may be carry-over from other donors' samples. CDR3s include the opening cysteine and the closing phenylalanine or tryptophan. The D gene is left open where the match is weak. Only part of the rows carry a size: once, few, many, or a class if the clone is expanded.

clone size,J gene,V gene,D gene,CDR3 DNA,CDR3 protein
many,TRBJ2-7,TRBV29-1,TRBD1,TGCAGCGTTGAGGAAAGGGGGCTTTACGAGCAGTACTTC,CSVEERGLYEQYF
few,TRBJ2-1,TRBV28,NA,TGTGCCAGCAGTTTAAACGGGCTTAGGAACAATGAGCAGTTCTTC,CASSLNGLRNNEQFF
NA,TRBJ2-3,TRBV10-3,TRBD1,TGTGCCATCAGTGACCGACAGGGTTCAGATACGCAGTATTTT,CAISDRQGSDTQYF
many,TRBJ2-7,TRBV6-1,NA,TGTGCCAGCAGAAAAGCCTGGGACACTTCCTACGAGCAGTACTTC,CASRKAWDTSYEQYF
once,TRBJ2-6,TRBV6-4,TRBD1,TGTGCCAGCAGTGACCCGGTTAAGCGGGGGACAGGGGGCGGTGGGGCCAACGTCCTGACTTTC,CASSDPVKRGTGGGGANVLTF
many,TRBJ2-3,TRBV4-2,NA,TGTGCCAGCAGCCAAGATTTCGACCTCGTGGGTACAGATACGCAGTATTTT,CASSQDFDLVGTDTQYF
NA,TRBJ2-2,TRBV29-1,TRBD2,TGCAGCGTGATCGGGACTAGCGGGGAGCTGTTTTTT,CSVIGTSGELFF
many,TRBJ2-2,TRBV7-6,NA,TGTGCCAGCAGCTTAGGGCGAGGCGGTATCGGGGAGCTGTTTTTT,CASSLGRGGIGELFF
NA,TRBJ1-2,TRBV25-1,TRBD1,TGTGCCAGCAGTGATCCCGGGACAGGGACAGGCCACACCTTC,CASSDPGTGTGHTF
once,TRBJ1-1,TRBV12-3/TRBV12-4,NA,TGTGCCAGCAGTTTTGGCAGGGAAGGCACTGAAGCTTTCTTT,CASSFGREGTEAFF
few,TRBJ2-1,TRBV28,NA,TGTGCCAGCAGTCCCCCACCGGGGAGCTCCTACAATGAGCAGTTCTTC,CASSPPPGSSYNEQFF
many,TRBJ2-1,TRBV5-8,NA,TGTGCCAGCAGCCCCTCGACAGAGTCCTACAATGAGCAGTTCTTC,CASSPSTESYNEQFF
many,TRBJ2-2,TRBV19,NA,TGTGCCAGTACCTATTCCGAGGTGGGCACCGGGGAGCTGTTTTTT,CASTYSEVGTGELFF
once,TRBJ2-7,TRBV2,NA,TGTGCCAGCAGAGAGTACAGGGCCAAGTTTACCTACGAGCAGTACTTC,CASREYRAKFTYEQYF
NA,TRBJ2-7,TRBV20-1,TRBD2,TGCAGCGTTGCTGGGCGGGAGGTCTGGGGAGAGCAGTACTTC,CSVAGREVWGEQYF
many,TRBJ2-5,TRBV10-3,TRBD1,TGTGCCATCAGTGAGACCGGGACAGGGGAGGAGACCCAGTACTTC,CAISETGTGEETQYF
few,TRBJ1-6,TRBV20-1,TRBD1,TGCAGTGCTAATTCCCGGGACAGTCGCAATTCACCCCTCCACTTT,CSANSRDSRNSPLHF
many,TRBJ2-5,TRBV6-1,TRBD2,TGTGCCCGCCAAAAGCGGGAGGAAGAGACCCAGTACTTC,CARQKREEETQYF
many,TRBJ2-1,TRBV9,NA,TGTGCCAGCAGCGTAAGAGGAGGAAGGCGCGTAGCGCCCCCCCTCAATGAGCAGTTCTTC,CASSVRGGRRVAPPLNEQFF
many,TRBJ2-2,TRBV7-9,NA,TGTGCCAGCAGCTCCGGGGCCGGGGAGCTGTTTTTT,CASSSGAGELFF
many,TRBJ1-5,TRBV4-3,TRBD1,TGCGCCAGCAGCCAAGGGACAGGGAGCAATCAGCCCCAGCATTTT,CASSQGTGSNQPQHF
many,TRBJ2-5,TRBV7-6,NA,TGTGCCAGCAGCTCGGGAGTGGGTGATAGGGAGACCCAGTACTTC,CASSSGVGDRETQYF
few,TRBJ2-5,TRBV5-1,NA,TGCGCCAGCAGCTCCCCAAGGGAGACCCACTACTTC,CASSSPRETHYF
NA,TRBJ2-7,TRBV7-9,NA,TGTGCCAGCAGCGCCCAAAGTGTCTCCTACGAGCAGTACTTC,CASSAQSVSYEQYF
NA,TRBJ1-2,TRBV30,NA,TGTGCCTGGAGTGTCCTCCTAGGGGAGGTTGGCTACACCTTC,CAWSVLLGEVGYTF
many,TRBJ1-1,TRBV2,NA,TGTGCCAGCAGTGGAAACAGGCTTGAGGACACTGAAGCTTTCTTT,CASSGNRLEDTEAFF
many,TRBJ1-2,TRBV5-5,TRBD1,TGTGCCAGCAGCTTACGGGACAGGGTAGGTGGCTACACCTTC,CASSLRDRVGGYTF
many,TRBJ2-1,TRBV24-1,NA,TGTGCCACCAGTGATCGTAGCGGTCGCTCCTACAATGAGCAGTTCTTC,CATSDRSGRSYNEQFF
many,TRBJ1-2,TRBV30,NA,TGTGCCTGGAGTGGCTATGGCTACACCTTC,CAWSGYGYTF
NA,TRBJ2-5,TRBV20-1,NA,TGCAGTGCTAGATCAACCCCAGCAGTTGAGACCCAGTACTTC,CSARSTPAVETQYF
many,TRBJ1-2,TRBV12-3/TRBV12-4,NA,TGTGCCAGCCTTAGGGGACTTTATGGCTACACCTTC,CASLRGLYGYTF
NA,TRBJ2-7,TRBV5-4,NA,TGTGCCAGCAGTTACTCGAGAGCTCTGGGGGCCAACTCCTACGAGCAGTACTTC,CASSYSRALGANSYEQYF
many,TRBJ2-6,TRBV7-6,NA,TGTGCCAGCAGCTCGGGTCGCAGGGACTCTGGGGCCAACGTCCTGACTTTC,CASSSGRRDSGANVLTF
many,TRBJ2-2,TRBV7-9,NA,TGTGCCAGCAGCTTAGGTCCTGTGGCGGTCACCGGGGAGCTGTTTTTT,CASSLGPVAVTGELFF
many,TRBJ1-5,TRBV7-3,NA,TGTGCCAGCAGCTTAGGGACAAGCGTACATCAGCCCCAGCATTTT,CASSLGTSVHQPQHF
many,TRBJ2-5,TRBV7-6,TRBD2,TGTGCCAGCAGCCTCCCACCGGGACTAGCTCGGGAGACCCAGTACTTC,CASSLPPGLARETQYF
once,TRBJ2-5,TRBV12-5,NA,TGTGCTAGCAGAAGAGACAGCCAAGAGACCCAGCACTTC,CASRRDSQETQHF
many,TRBJ2-7,TRBV11-1,NA,TGTGCCAGCAGCTTCTCACGTTCCTACGAGCAGTACTTC,CASSFSRSYEQYF
NA,TRBJ2-7,TRBV7-9,NA,TGTGCCAGCAGCTTAGAAAGTTCTAGCTCCTACGAGCAGCGCTTC,CASSLESSSSYEQRF
NA,TRBJ2-1,TRBV6-5,TRBD2,TGTGCCAGCAGTCACGGCATAGCGGGGGGAGACAATGAGCAGTTCTTC,CASSHGIAGGDNEQFF
NA,TRBJ2-1,TRBV7-2,NA,TGTGCCAGCAGCTCCCGCTCCAATGAGCAGTTCTTC,CASSSRSNEQFF
NA,TRBJ1-5,TRBV7-3,NA,TGTGCCAGCAGCCGACATGCAGGGGACGCTTATAGCAATCAGCCCCAGCATTTT,CASSRHAGDAYSNQPQHF
NA,TRBJ2-5,TRBV4-3,NA,TGCGCCAGCAGCAGGCGGATGTTAGCCGAAGAGACCCAGTACTTC,CASSRRMLAEETQYF
many,TRBJ2-7,TRBV6-1,TRBD1,TGTGCCAGCCCGGGACAGGGCAAACCCTACGAGCAGTACTTC,CASPGQGKPYEQYF
NA,TRBJ2-3,TRBV5-5,NA,TGTGCCAGCAGCTCCACGCGCACCCGCACAGATACGCAGTATTTT,CASSSTRTRTDTQYF
once,TRBJ2-7,TRBV6-1,NA,TGTGCCAGCAGTGAAGCAGGTCGCTACGAGCAGTACTTC,CASSEAGRYEQYF
NA,TRBJ2-5,TRBV6-6,NA,TGTGCCACCAACCACCAAGAGACCCAGTACTTC,CATNHQETQYF
NA,TRBJ1-2,TRBV20-1,TRBD1,TGCAGTGCCCTAGCCCGGGACAGGCGGGATGGCTACACCTTC,CSALARDRRDGYTF
NA,TRBJ1-2,TRBV5-6,TRBD1,TGTGCCAGCAGCTTGGAGTCCCGGGCAGGGGGCAGCTACACCTTC,CASSLESRAGGSYTF
many,TRBJ1-2,TRBV6-5,NA,TGTGCCAGCAGTTACTGGAGGAACTACGGCTACACCTTC,CASSYWRNYGYTF
many,TRBJ2-5,TRBV19,NA,TGTGCCAGTAGTATATGGGGGGCCCCTCAAGAGACCCAGTACTTC,CASSIWGAPQETQYF
NA,TRBJ1-4,TRBV29-1,NA,TGCAGCGTTGCATCCGAGGAAAAACTGTTTTTT,CSVASEEKLFF
many,TRBJ1-3,TRBV28,NA,TGTGCCAGCAGCCCCCTCTTCATTCAGAACACCATATATTTT,CASSPLFIQNTIYF
once,TRBJ1-3,TRBV7-2,NA,TGTGCCAGCAGCTTAAGGACCTCTGGAAACACCATATATTTT,CASSLRTSGNTIYF
many,TRBJ2-2,TRBV27,NA,TGTGCCAGGAACACCGGGGAGCTGTTTTTT,CARNTGELFF
NA,TRBJ1-3,TRBV6-6,NA,TGTGCCAGCACCCCCCCGCTCTCTGGAAACACCATATATTTT,CASTPPLSGNTIYF